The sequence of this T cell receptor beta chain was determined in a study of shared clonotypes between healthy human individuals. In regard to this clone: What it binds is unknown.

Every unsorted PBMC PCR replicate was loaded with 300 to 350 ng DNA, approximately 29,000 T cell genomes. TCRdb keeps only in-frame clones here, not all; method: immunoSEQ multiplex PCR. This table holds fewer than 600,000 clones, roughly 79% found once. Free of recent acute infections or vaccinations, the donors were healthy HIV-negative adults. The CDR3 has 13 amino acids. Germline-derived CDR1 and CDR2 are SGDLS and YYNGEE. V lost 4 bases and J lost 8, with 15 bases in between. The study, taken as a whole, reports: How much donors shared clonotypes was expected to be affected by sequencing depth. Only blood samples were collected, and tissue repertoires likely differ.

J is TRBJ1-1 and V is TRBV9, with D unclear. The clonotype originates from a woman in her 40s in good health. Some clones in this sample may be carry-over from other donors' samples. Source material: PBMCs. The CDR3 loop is CASSPPLMGEAFF. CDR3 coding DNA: TGTGCCAGCAGCCCCCCCTTGATGGGGGAAGCTTTCTTT.